Listed below are T cell receptor beta chains from one sample, sequenced in a study of regulatory T cells in long-lasting Graves disease. TCRdb re-called the multiplex PCR reads through MiXCR, storing one row per CDR3 protein. Of 540,000 or so distinct CDR3 sequences listed, approximately 12% are singletons. This sample also belongs to another study, concerning T cells in Graves' hyperthyroidism and ophthalmopathy.

This material consisted of peripheral blood mononuclear cells (PBMCs), taken at new diagnosis, from a patient treated with antithyroid drugs. These receptor sequences come from a man aged 25 to 40 with Graves disease. CDR3s include the opening cysteine and the closing phenylalanine or tryptophan. D genes are given only for firm matches. Only part of the rows carry a size: once, few, many, or a class if the clone is expanded.

D gene: -; V gene: TRBV7-9; J gene: TRBJ2-4; clone size: -; CDR3 DNA: TGTGCCAGCAGCCCAAGGGACCTAGCCAAAAACATTCAGTACTTC; CDR3 protein: CASSPRDLAKNIQYF
D gene: TRBD2; V gene: TRBV14; J gene: TRBJ2-3; clone size: -; CDR3 DNA: TGTGCCAGCAGCCATCGGTTTAGCGGGAGGGCCGGGACAGATACGCAGTATTTT; CDR3 protein: CASSHRFSGRAGTDTQYF
D gene: -; V gene: TRBV5-1; J gene: TRBJ2-1; clone size: many; CDR3 DNA: TGTGCCAGCAGCTTAGACGGGAGCTCCTACAATGAGCAGTTCTTC; CDR3 protein: CASSLDGSSYNEQFF
D gene: TRBD2; V gene: TRBV5-6; J gene: TRBJ2-1; clone size: few; CDR3 DNA: TGTGCCAGCAACCCCCCTAGCGGGGGATACAATGAGCAGTTCTTC; CDR3 protein: CASNPPSGGYNEQFF
D gene: TRBD1; V gene: TRBV5-1; J gene: TRBJ2-4; clone size: many; CDR3 DNA: TGCGCCAGCAGCACCTCCTCGGACAGGGATAAAAACATTCAGTACTTC; CDR3 protein: CASSTSSDRDKNIQYF
D gene: TRBD1; V gene: TRBV7-2; J gene: TRBJ2-6; clone size: -; CDR3 DNA: TGTGCCAGCAGCTCCCCCTCGACAGGGGGCTCTGGGGCCAACGTCCTGACTTTC; CDR3 protein: CASSSPSTGGSGANVLTF
D gene: TRBD2; V gene: TRBV20-1; J gene: TRBJ2-7; clone size: -; CDR3 DNA: TGCAGTGCTAGAGAAGGGACGGGAGGGCGCAACGAGCAGTACTTC; CDR3 protein: CSAREGTGGRNEQYF
D gene: TRBD1; V gene: TRBV12-3/TRBV12-4; J gene: TRBJ2-6; clone size: many; CDR3 DNA: TGTGCCAGCAGTACCGGGACAGGGGGGAACGTCCTGACTTTC; CDR3 protein: CASSTGTGGNVLTF
D gene: TRBD1; V gene: TRBV14; J gene: TRBJ2-7; clone size: many; CDR3 DNA: TGTGCCAGCAGTCATCCAACAGGACAGGGGAACGAGCAGTACTTC; CDR3 protein: CASSHPTGQGNEQYF
D gene: -; V gene: TRBV29-1; J gene: TRBJ1-6; clone size: few; CDR3 DNA: TGCAGCGCTACGACGGGGAATTCACCCCTCCACTTT; CDR3 protein: CSATTGNSPLHF
D gene: -; V gene: TRBV19; J gene: TRBJ2-6; clone size: many; CDR3 DNA: TGTGCCACCAGCACGAGCTCTGGGGCCAACGTCCTGACTTTC; CDR3 protein: CATSTSSGANVLTF
D gene: -; V gene: TRBV29-1; J gene: TRBJ1-1; clone size: many; CDR3 DNA: TGCAGCGTTGAAGGGCTAGGTTCGAACACTGAAGCTTTCTTT; CDR3 protein: CSVEGLGSNTEAFF
D gene: -; V gene: TRBV3-1; J gene: TRBJ2-1; clone size: many; CDR3 DNA: TGTGCCAGCAGCCGATCCTACAATGAGCAGTTCTTC; CDR3 protein: CASSRSYNEQFF
D gene: -; V gene: TRBV5-1; J gene: TRBJ1-1; clone size: few; CDR3 DNA: TGCGCCAGCAGCTCCCGGGAGGGTCCCGTGAACACTGAAGCTTTCTTT; CDR3 protein: CASSSREGPVNTEAFF
D gene: -; V gene: TRBV11-2; J gene: TRBJ2-1; clone size: -; CDR3 DNA: -; CDR3 protein: CASSFYICSAETSKGYNEQFF
D gene: -; V gene: TRBV6-1; J gene: TRBJ2-7; clone size: -; CDR3 DNA: TGTGCCAGCACTAGGGGGGGATCCTACGAGCAGTACTTC; CDR3 protein: CASTRGGSYEQYF
D gene: TRBD1; V gene: TRBV11-2; J gene: TRBJ2-1; clone size: many; CDR3 DNA: TGTGCCAGCAGCTTATTAATATTAGGGACAGGCAACAATGAGCAGTTCTTC; CDR3 protein: CASSLLILGTGNNEQFF
D gene: TRBD2; V gene: TRBV6-2/TRBV6-3; J gene: TRBJ2-3; clone size: many; CDR3 DNA: TGTGCCAGCAGCCTAGGACTAGCGGCAACAGATACGCAGTATTTT; CDR3 protein: CASSLGLAATDTQYF
D gene: -; V gene: TRBV9; J gene: TRBJ2-7; clone size: -; CDR3 DNA: TGTGCCAGCAGCGTCGGGACGGCCCCCTACGAGCAGTACTTC; CDR3 protein: CASSVGTAPYEQYF
D gene: TRBD1; V gene: TRBV10-3; J gene: TRBJ2-7; clone size: few; CDR3 DNA: TGTGCCATCAGTGAGTCGAGCGCCGGGACAGGGACCGAGCAGTACTTC; CDR3 protein: CAISESSAGTGTEQYF
D gene: -; V gene: TRBV27; J gene: TRBJ2-7; clone size: few; CDR3 DNA: TGTGCCAGCAGTTTATCGCCGATGGACTTCTACGAGCAGTACTTC; CDR3 protein: CASSLSPMDFYEQYF
D gene: -; V gene: TRBV3-1; J gene: TRBJ2-7; clone size: many; CDR3 DNA: TGTGCCAGCCGAGGGGGATACGAGCAGTACTTC; CDR3 protein: CASRGGYEQYF
D gene: TRBD1; V gene: TRBV6-1; J gene: TRBJ2-1; clone size: once; CDR3 DNA: TGTGCCAGCAGTGGCACGTCAGGGGGCGCAGGTAATGAGCAGTTCTTC; CDR3 protein: CASSGTSGGAGNEQFF
D gene: -; V gene: TRBV2; J gene: TRBJ1-2; clone size: many; CDR3 DNA: TGTGCCAGCAGTCTATTATCCTTTTTTAATAACTATGGCTACACCTTC; CDR3 protein: CASSLLSFFNNYGYTF
D gene: -; V gene: TRBV12-3/TRBV12-4; J gene: TRBJ2-1; clone size: many; CDR3 DNA: TGTGCCAGCAGTTTCGGCAGGGTCAACCATGAGCAGTTCTTC; CDR3 protein: CASSFGRVNHEQFF
D gene: -; V gene: TRBV4-1; J gene: TRBJ1-5; clone size: -; CDR3 DNA: TGCGCCAGCAGCCAAGATTGGTGGGGAATACAGCCCCAGCATTTT; CDR3 protein: CASSQDWWGIQPQHF
D gene: -; V gene: TRBV6-1; J gene: TRBJ1-5; clone size: many; CDR3 DNA: TGTGCCAGCAGTGGCCGGGACACCTTCCCAAAAAGCAATCAGCCCCAGCATTTT; CDR3 protein: CASSGRDTFPKSNQPQHF
D gene: TRBD1; V gene: TRBV7-9; J gene: TRBJ2-3; clone size: -; CDR3 DNA: TGTGCCAGCAGCGCAGGCAGGGGGCGGACAGATACGCAGTATTTT; CDR3 protein: CASSAGRGRTDTQYF
D gene: -; V gene: TRBV12-3/TRBV12-4; J gene: TRBJ2-4; clone size: many; CDR3 DNA: TGTGCCAGCAGTTTGGGACCCAAAAACATTCAGTACTTC; CDR3 protein: CASSLGPKNIQYF
D gene: TRBD2; V gene: TRBV10-2; J gene: TRBJ2-7; clone size: few; CDR3 DNA: TGCGCCAGCAGTGATGGGGGGGGGTCCTACGAGCAGTACTTC; CDR3 protein: CASSDGGGSYEQYF
D gene: TRBD1; V gene: TRBV2; J gene: TRBJ1-1; clone size: many; CDR3 DNA: TGTGCCAGCTGGGCTGGGACAGCCAACATGAACACTGAAGCTTTCTTT; CDR3 protein: CASWAGTANMNTEAFF
D gene: -; V gene: TRBV12-3/TRBV12-4; J gene: TRBJ2-6; clone size: many; CDR3 DNA: TGTGCCAGCAGTTCCGGGGCCAACGTCCTGACTTTC; CDR3 protein: CASSSGANVLTF
D gene: -; V gene: TRBV6-1; J gene: TRBJ2-7; clone size: many; CDR3 DNA: TGTGCCAGCAGTAAGGTCATTAGCTCCTACGAGCAGTACTTC; CDR3 protein: CASSKVISSYEQYF
D gene: TRBD2; V gene: TRBV10-3; J gene: TRBJ2-1; clone size: -; CDR3 DNA: TGTGCCATCAGTGACACCCTATTGGGGACTAGCGGAGCCTACAATGAGCAGTTCTTC; CDR3 protein: CAISDTLLGTSGAYNEQFF
D gene: TRBD1; V gene: TRBV12-3/TRBV12-4; J gene: TRBJ1-6; clone size: many; CDR3 DNA: TGTGCCAGCAGTTTATCGGGACAGCATAATTCACCCCTCCACTTT; CDR3 protein: CASSLSGQHNSPLHF
D gene: -; V gene: TRBV6-1; J gene: TRBJ2-5; clone size: -; CDR3 DNA: TGTGCCAGCACCTGGTCACCAGAGACCCAGTACTTC; CDR3 protein: CASTWSPETQYF
D gene: -; V gene: TRBV5-4; J gene: TRBJ1-4; clone size: -; CDR3 DNA: TGTGCCAGCAGCTATGGGGCGGAAAATGAAAAACTGTTTTTT; CDR3 protein: CASSYGAENEKLFF
D gene: -; V gene: TRBV2; J gene: TRBJ1-2; clone size: -; CDR3 DNA: TGTGCCAGCAGTGAAGCGTCCAGGACCGGAGCCTACACCTTC; CDR3 protein: CASSEASRTGAYTF
D gene: -; V gene: TRBV5-1; J gene: TRBJ2-3; clone size: many; CDR3 DNA: TGCGCCAGCAGCTTGGAGGACGGCTCCACAGATACGCAGTATTTT; CDR3 protein: CASSLEDGSTDTQYF
D gene: TRBD2; V gene: TRBV6-2/TRBV6-3; J gene: TRBJ2-7; clone size: many; CDR3 DNA: TGTGCCAGCAGTGAAGCATACCTTGGGGGGGGCGAGCAGTACTTC; CDR3 protein: CASSEAYLGGGEQYF
D gene: -; V gene: TRBV6-2/TRBV6-3; J gene: TRBJ2-5; clone size: -; CDR3 DNA: TGTGCCAGCAGTGAATTAGGCCAAGAGACCCAGTACTTC; CDR3 protein: CASSELGQETQYF
D gene: -; V gene: TRBV13; J gene: TRBJ2-7; clone size: -; CDR3 DNA: TGTGCCAGCAGCCCGGGGATGTACGAGCAGTACTTC; CDR3 protein: CASSPGMYEQYF
D gene: -; V gene: TRBV19; J gene: TRBJ1-5; clone size: -; CDR3 DNA: TGTGCCAGTAGTTATGTTGGGCCGGCGAGCAATCAGCCCCAGCATTTT; CDR3 protein: CASSYVGPASNQPQHF
D gene: -; V gene: TRBV24-1; J gene: TRBJ2-7; clone size: many; CDR3 DNA: TGTGCCACCTCAAGCTTACCGGGGCCCTCCTACGAGCAGTACTTC; CDR3 protein: CATSSLPGPSYEQYF
D gene: TRBD1; V gene: TRBV29-1; J gene: TRBJ1-1; clone size: many; CDR3 DNA: TGCAGCGTTGGACAGGGTGGATCCACTGAAGCTTTCTTT; CDR3 protein: CSVGQGGSTEAFF
D gene: -; V gene: TRBV19; J gene: TRBJ1-1; clone size: -; CDR3 DNA: TGTGCCAGTAGTATGGCGGCAAACACTGAAGCTTTCTTT; CDR3 protein: CASSMAANTEAFF
D gene: -; V gene: TRBV7-3; J gene: TRBJ2-1; clone size: -; CDR3 DNA: TGTGCCAGCAGCCTAAATCCACTGGATCCCATACCTTACAATGAGCAGTTCTTC; CDR3 protein: CASSLNPLDPIPYNEQFF
D gene: TRBD1; V gene: TRBV6-5; J gene: TRBJ2-1; clone size: many; CDR3 DNA: TGTGCCGGCAGTTCCGGGACAGCCTACAATGAGCAGTTCTTC; CDR3 protein: CAGSSGTAYNEQFF
D gene: -; V gene: TRBV27; J gene: TRBJ2-1; clone size: many; CDR3 DNA: TGTGCCAGCAGTTTTGGGGCCGGGGCCAGCTCCTACAATGAGCAGTTCTTC; CDR3 protein: CASSFGAGASSYNEQFF
D gene: -; V gene: TRBV29-1; J gene: TRBJ2-1; clone size: many; CDR3 DNA: TGCAGCGTTGGAGGCGACGGCAATGAGCAGTTCTTC; CDR3 protein: CSVGGDGNEQFF
D gene: TRBD2; V gene: TRBV24-1; J gene: TRBJ2-2; clone size: few; CDR3 DNA: TGTGCCACCAGTGATCAAAGAGGGAGGGCCGGGTCCGGGGAGCTGTTTTTT; CDR3 protein: CATSDQRGRAGSGELFF
D gene: -; V gene: TRBV20-1; J gene: TRBJ1-6; clone size: -; CDR3 DNA: TGCAGTGCCCCAGGGGAGGGTTTAACACCCCTCTACTTT; CDR3 protein: CSAPGEGLTPLYF